What follows are 23 T cell receptor beta chains derived from one specimen sequenced in a study of T cells in Graves' hyperthyroidism and ophthalmopathy. Template material for amplifying TCR beta CDR3 regions consisted of RNA transcripts. The HTBI primer set was used in a first-round RT-PCR of the TCR CDR3. Using its own MiXCR run on the multiplex PCR reads, TCRdb lists one record per CDR3 protein. Here the sample spans hundreds of thousands of distinct CDR3 sequences, 15% to 20% being singletons. Source material: blood. All receptors come from a woman in her 30s with Graves' hyperthyroidism.

This clonotype has ten or more counts. The chain is built from TRBV10-3 and TRBJ2-3; 8 nucleotides align to TRBD1. CDR3 length: 14 amino acids. From germline, CDR1 is ENHRY and CDR2 SYGVKD. The V and J ends lost 6 bases and 5 bases, in that order; junction bases with no gene match: 7. CDR3 nucleotides: TGTGCCATCAGCCCAGCCGGGACAGGAGATACGCAGTATTTT. It encodes CAISPAGTGDTQYF.

This clonotype was seen at least ten times. The CDR3 region has the DNA TGTGCCAGCAGCCCGCCTCAGGGATACGACGAGCAGTACTTC. Residues: CASSPPQGYDEQYF. This sequence joins TRBV3-1 and TRBJ2-7, with D perhaps matching TRBD1 (5 bases). Germline V gives CDR1 LGHDT, CDR2 YNNKEL (reference sequence). This CDR3 spans 14 amino acids. V lost 4 bases to trimming and J lost 5 bases, with 15 bases between them.

The table lists this clonotype with many counts. The gene calls are TRBV28 and TRBJ2-1; tentative D call: TRBD2 (6 bases). CDR1 and CDR2 (germline): MDHEN, SYDVKM. There are 12 residues in the CDR3. Trimming removed 5 bases at V and 6 bases at J, with 8 bases between. The CDR3 region is CASSRDFNEQFF. CDR3 sequence (DNA): TGTGCCAGCAGTCGGGACTTCAATGAGCAGTTCTTC.

This chain joins TRBV20-1 and TRBJ1-5; D unresolved. This CDR3 is 13 amino acids long. Looked up from germline, CDR1 is DFQATT and CDR2 is SNEGSKA (reference sequence). V lost 3 bases, J lost 4 bases, and 10 bases lay in between. The CDR3 DNA is TGCAGTGCTAGTGGTAGGACTAATCAGCCCCAGCATTTT. Translation gives CSASGRTNQPQHF.

This clonotype has more than one count but fewer than ten. V is TRBV11-2 and J is TRBJ2-2, with TRBD1 matching 8 bases. The V segment lost 3 bases and the J segment 4 bases; nucleotides outside the gene matches: 4. The CDR3 contains 15 residues. Looked up from germline, CDR1 is SGHAT and CDR2 is FQNNGV. CDR3 sequence reads: CASSLTGAGTGELFF. CDR3 in DNA: TGTGCCAGCAGCTTGACAGGGGCGGGCACCGGGGAGCTGTTTTTT.

The gene calls are TRBV19 and TRBJ2-2; TRBD1 matches at 9 bases. CDR3 length: 18 amino acids. V dropped 5 bases and J dropped 2; count of bases not matched to a gene: 12. The germline V gene has CDR1 LNHDA and CDR2 SQIVND (reference sequence). CDR3 DNA: TGTGCCAGTAGTTCGGACAGGGGATGGGGGAAAAACACCGGGGAGCTGTTTTTT. Amino acid sequence: CASSSDRGWGKNTGELFF.

This clonotype appeared many times. The chain links TRBV28 to TRBJ1-5, with 8 bases aligning to TRBD1. The J segment lost 0 bases and the V segment lost 5 bases, leaving 6 bases of the junction unmatched. Germline V CDR1 and CDR2: MDHEN, SYDVKM. There are 16 residues in the CDR3. This chain's CDR3 is CASSPQGAYSNQPQHF. For the CDR3, the DNA is TGTGCCAGCAGTCCCCAGGGGGCATATAGCAATCAGCCCCAGCATTTT.

Of note for this clonotype: Since a much larger clone is just one base distant, this may be a read error. This sequence joins TRBV5-4 and TRBJ2-3; 8 positions match TRBD2. CDR1 is SGHNT, CDR2 YYREEE, per germline (reference sequence). CDR3 size: 13 residues. The V gene end was trimmed by 3 bases and the J gene end by 6 bases; junction bases not matched to a gene: 3. The CDR3 reads CASSCTSGDTQYF. The CDR3, as DNA: TGTGCCAGCAGCTGTACTAGCGGCGATACGCAGTATTTT.

This clonotype was counted a single time. Being one base from a much bigger clone, this may be a read error. The rearrangement links TRBV3-1 to TRBJ2-7; D uncertain. The CDR3 extends over 12 amino acids. The germline V gene encodes CDR1 LGHDT and CDR2 YNNKEL (reference sequence). Deletions cut 6 bases from V and 6 bases from J, with 12 bases between. CDR3 nucleotide sequence: TGTGCCAGCAGACTTACCATAGGCGAGCAGTACTTC. It codes for CASRLTIGEQYF.

The gene calls are TRBV19 and TRBJ1-6; D gene ambiguous. V shed 2 bases and J shed 7 bases, with 3 bases lying between them. From germline, CDR1 is LNHDA and CDR2 SQIVND (reference sequence). This CDR3 has 12 amino acids. CDR3 coding DNA: TGTGCCAGTAGTATAATAAATTCACCCCTCCACTTT. It codes for CASSIINSPLHF.

In the case of this clonotype: One junction end disagrees with the germline gene, perhaps due to a read error. The J gene is TRBJ1-1, the V gene TRBV6-5; D is ambiguous. CDR3 length equals 15 residues. The germline gives CDR1 MNHEY, CDR2 SVGAGI. The chain's CDR3 is CASSYSGRKNTKAFF. Written as DNA, the CDR3 is TGTGCCAGCAGTTACTCAGGTCGTAAGAACACTAAAGCTTTCTTT.

The rearrangement links TRBV7-9 to TRBJ2-7; D may be TRBD1 (5 bases). The CDR3 covers 14 residues. Per the germline V gene, CDR1 is SEHNR and CDR2 is FQNEAQ (reference sequence). Deletions cut 6 bases from V and 2 bases from J, with 14 bases between. CDR3 bases: TGTGCCAGCAGTCAGACAGTGGGGACCTACGAGCAGTACTTC. Amino acid sequence: CASSQTVGTYEQYF.

The gene calls are TRBV7-9 and TRBJ2-7; TRBD1 matches at 7 bases. The germline V gene encodes CDR1 SEHNR and CDR2 FQNEAQ (reference sequence). This CDR3 has 16 amino acids. V gave up 4 bases and J gave up 5 bases; unmatched junction bases: 14. The CDR3 DNA reads as TGTGCCAGCAGCTCGACGACAGGGTTCATTCGAGACGAGCAGTACTTC. It specifies CASSSTTGFIRDEQYF.

This clonotype was detected many times. V is TRBV2 and J is TRBJ2-1; D is undetermined. CDR3 length equals 13 residues. The V end was cut by 3 bases, the J end by 8 bases, with 11 bases between. Per the germline V gene, CDR1 is SNHLY and CDR2 is FYNNEI. The CDR3 spells CASSDGYLYEQFF. The CDR3 coding sequence is TGTGCCAGCAGTGATGGGTACCTCTATGAGCAGTTCTTC.

In its sample, this clonotype was seen many times. The chain uses TRBV5-1 and TRBJ1-1; 9 nucleotides line up with TRBD1. Germline CDR1 and CDR2: SGHRS and YFSETQ. V shed 3 bases, J shed 6 bases, and the junction held 9 bases outside the gene matches. The CDR3 extends over 15 amino acids. The CDR3 spells CASSYLTGGDAEAFF. In nucleotides, the CDR3 is TGCGCCAGCAGCTACCTTACAGGGGGCGATGCTGAAGCTTTCTTT.

CDR3 sequence: CASSLSIAGGSDTQYF. CDR3 DNA sequence: TGTGCCAGCAGTTTATCGATAGCGGGAGGTTCAGATACGCAGTATTTT. The chain is built from TRBV27 and TRBJ2-3, with TRBD2 identical over 10 bases. The V gene's germline CDR1 is MNHEY and CDR2 SMNVEV (reference sequence). Trimming cost V 0 bases and J 4 bases; bases outside gene matches: 4. CDR3 length equals 16 residues.

Only a few counts were recorded for this clonotype. The chain carries TRBV5-6 and TRBJ2-7; TRBD1 matches 10 bases. V lost 3 bases to trimming and J lost 3 bases; unmatched junction nucleotides: 6. The germline V gene has CDR1 SGHDT and CDR2 YYEEEE. The CDR3 length is 15 residues. As DNA, the CDR3 is TGTGCCAGCAGCTCGGGGGGGACAGGGGACTACGAGCAGTACTTC. Its protein product is CASSSGGTGDYEQYF.

This clonotype was recorded many times. This chain joins TRBV5-1 and TRBJ2-7; no definite D call. V was shortened by 2 bases and J by 5 bases, with 8 bases between the two germline ends. Germline-derived CDR1 and CDR2 are SGHRS and YFSETQ. This CDR3 contains 12 residues. The CDR3 sequence is CASSFRQDEQYF. The CDR3 nucleotides are TGCGCCAGCAGCTTTCGTCAGGACGAGCAGTACTTC.

The V gene is TRBV3-1, the J gene TRBJ1-3; the match to TRBD1 covers 7 bases. V trimming: 5 bases; J trimming: 8 bases; junction bases outside the gene matches: 9. CDR1 and CDR2 (germline): LGHDT, YNNKEL (reference sequence). The CDR3 covers 14 residues. The CDR3 spells CASSSTDRAHTIYF. The CDR3 coding sequence is TGTGCCAGCAGCTCAACTGACAGGGCGCACACCATATATTTT.

CDR3 protein: CASSPSLNSGLNEAFF. CDR3 nucleotides: TGTGCCAGCTCACCTTCCTTAAATTCGGGACTTAATGAAGCTTTCTTT. The rearrangement links TRBV18 to TRBJ1-1, with D tentatively TRBD1 (5 bases). The CDR3 has 16 amino acids. The germline V gene encodes CDR1 KGHSH and CDR2 LQKENI. Deletions cut 3 bases from V and 7 bases from J, with 21 bases between. The complete variable domain, with remaining parts taken from reference TRBV18 and TRBJ1-1, reads NAGVMQNPRHLVRRRGQEARLRCSPMKGHSHVYWYRQLPEEGLKFMVYLQKENIIDESGMPKERFSAEFPKEGPSILRIQQVVRGDSAAYFCASSPSLNSGLNEAFFGQGTRLTVV.

This clonotype has more than one count but fewer than ten. V and J are TRBV28 and TRBJ1-2, with D perhaps TRBD1 (5 bases). The V end was cut by 4 bases, the J end by 7 bases, with 16 bases between. Germline V CDR1 and CDR2: MDHEN, SYDVKM. This CDR3 region has 14 residues. Here the CDR3 reads CASSSYRDRSGYTF. CDR3 bases: TGTGCCAGCAGTTCGTACCGGGACCGAAGTGGCTACACCTTC.

The chain carries TRBV6-2 or TRBV6-3 and TRBJ2-3, with 7 nucleotides matching TRBD1. Germline V gene lookup returns CDR1 MNHEY and CDR2 SVGEGT. J lost 0 bases, V lost 1 base, and 7 bases had no gene match. The CDR3 sequence is 17 residues long. The DNA of the CDR3 is TGTGCCAGCAGTTACTTGGGGGACAGCCTGAGCACAGATACGCAGTATTTT. Translation gives CASSYLGDSLSTDTQYF.

This clonotype was observed many times. The V gene is TRBV11-2, the J gene TRBJ2-7; 15 bases match TRBD2. V was pared by 4 bases and J by 6 bases, with 4 bases of the junction left unmatched. Germline CDR1 reads SGHAT; CDR2 reads FQNNGV. The CDR3 consists of 15 residues. The CDR3 DNA is TGTGCCAGCAGCTGGGGACTAGCGGGAGGAACCGAGCAGTACTTC. It codes for CASSWGLAGGTEQYF.